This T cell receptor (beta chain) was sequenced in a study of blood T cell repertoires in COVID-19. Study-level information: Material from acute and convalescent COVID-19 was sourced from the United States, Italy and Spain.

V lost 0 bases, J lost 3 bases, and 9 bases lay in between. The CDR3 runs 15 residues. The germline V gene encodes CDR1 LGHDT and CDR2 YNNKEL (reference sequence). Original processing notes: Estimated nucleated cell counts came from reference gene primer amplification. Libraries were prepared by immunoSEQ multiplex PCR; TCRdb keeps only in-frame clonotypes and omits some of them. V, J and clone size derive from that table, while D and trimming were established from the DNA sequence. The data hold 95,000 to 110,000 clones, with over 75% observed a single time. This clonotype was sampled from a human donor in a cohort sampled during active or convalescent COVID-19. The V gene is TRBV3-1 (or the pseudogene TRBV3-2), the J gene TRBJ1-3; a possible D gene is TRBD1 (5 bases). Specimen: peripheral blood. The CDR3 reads CASSQDRGFGNTIYF. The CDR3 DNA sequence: TGTGCCAGCAGCCAAGATAGGGGATTTGGAAACACCATATATTTT.